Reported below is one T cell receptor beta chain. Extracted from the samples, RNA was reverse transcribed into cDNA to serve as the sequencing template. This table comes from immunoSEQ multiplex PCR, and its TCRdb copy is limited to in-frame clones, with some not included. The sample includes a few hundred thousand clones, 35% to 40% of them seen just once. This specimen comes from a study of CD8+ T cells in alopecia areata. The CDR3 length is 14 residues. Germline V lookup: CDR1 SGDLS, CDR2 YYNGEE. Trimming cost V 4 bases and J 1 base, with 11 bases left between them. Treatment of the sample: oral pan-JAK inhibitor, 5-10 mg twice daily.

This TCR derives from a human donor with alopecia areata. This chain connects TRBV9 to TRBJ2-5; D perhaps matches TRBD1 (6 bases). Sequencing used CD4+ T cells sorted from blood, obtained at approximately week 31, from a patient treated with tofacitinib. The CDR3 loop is CASSPGQIQETQYF. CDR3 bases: TGTGCCAGCAGCCCTGGACAGATCCAAGAGACCCAGTACTTC.